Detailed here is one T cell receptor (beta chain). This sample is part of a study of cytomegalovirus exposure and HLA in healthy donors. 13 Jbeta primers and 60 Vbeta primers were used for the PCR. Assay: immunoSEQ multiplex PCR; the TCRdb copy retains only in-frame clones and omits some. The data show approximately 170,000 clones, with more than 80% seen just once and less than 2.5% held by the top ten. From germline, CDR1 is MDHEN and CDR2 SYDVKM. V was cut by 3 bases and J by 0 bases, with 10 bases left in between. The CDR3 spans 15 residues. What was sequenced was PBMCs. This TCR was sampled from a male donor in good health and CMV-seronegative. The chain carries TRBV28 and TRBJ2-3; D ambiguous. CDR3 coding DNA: TGTGCCAGCAGTTTTTGGAGTCAGAGCACAGATACGCAGTATTTT. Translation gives CASSFWSQSTDTQYF.